The clone carrying this TCR beta chain was observed a few times. Its antigen is as yet unknown. The source of the sample is a study of cytomegalovirus exposure and HLA in healthy donors. Study-level results: Exclusion applied to some V segments, including TRBV6-2 and TRBV6-3, as they were indistinguishable. The only immune exposure information that was available was CMV serostatus.

Primers: 60 Vbeta forward and 13 Jbeta reverse. Only in-frame clones appear in the TCRdb table, and some are missing; sequencing was by immunoSEQ multiplex PCR. The sample gives about 130,000 clones, 75% to 90% of which show up once; just over 2.5% is in the top ten. V lost 5 bases, J lost 2 bases, and 4 bases stayed unmatched. There are 15 residues in the CDR3. CDR1 is MNHEY, CDR2 SVGAGI, per germline. Though nominally healthy at sampling, donors likely had unrecorded immune exposures. The V gene is TRBV6-5, the J gene TRBJ2-1; 9 bases align to TRBD1. Sequenced: PBMCs. This TCR derives from a man aged 30 to 45 in good health and CMV-seronegative. The CDR3 sequence: CASSPRDRAYNEQFF. As DNA, the CDR3 is TGTGCCAGCAGTCCCCGGGACAGGGCCTACAATGAGCAGTTCTTC.